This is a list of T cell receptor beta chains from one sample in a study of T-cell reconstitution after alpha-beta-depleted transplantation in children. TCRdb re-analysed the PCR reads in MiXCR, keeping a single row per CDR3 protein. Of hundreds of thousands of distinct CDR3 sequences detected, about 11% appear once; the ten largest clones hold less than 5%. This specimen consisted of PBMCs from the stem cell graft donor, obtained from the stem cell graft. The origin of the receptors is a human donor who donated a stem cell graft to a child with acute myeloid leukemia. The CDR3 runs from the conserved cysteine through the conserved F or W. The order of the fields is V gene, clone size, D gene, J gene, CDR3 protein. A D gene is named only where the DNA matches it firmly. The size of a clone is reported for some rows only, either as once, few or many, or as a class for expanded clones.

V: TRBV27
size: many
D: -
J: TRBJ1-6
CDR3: CASSLPRLVPDTPLHF

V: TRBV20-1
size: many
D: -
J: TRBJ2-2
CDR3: CSASSILTGTGELFF

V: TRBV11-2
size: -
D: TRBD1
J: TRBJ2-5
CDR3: CASSLGGTGNSQETQYF

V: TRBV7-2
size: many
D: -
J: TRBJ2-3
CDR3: CASSPRRGRAADTQYF

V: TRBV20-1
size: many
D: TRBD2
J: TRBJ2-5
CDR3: CSASGLAGVGEETQYF

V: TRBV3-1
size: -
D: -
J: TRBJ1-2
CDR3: CASSQGSQAAYGYTF

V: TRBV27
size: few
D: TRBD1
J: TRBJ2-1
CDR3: CASSLFQDRAYNEQFF

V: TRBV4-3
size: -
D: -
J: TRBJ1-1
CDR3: CASGLTGSSTEAFF

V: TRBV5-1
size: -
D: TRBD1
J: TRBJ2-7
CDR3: CASSSGTGTGGYEQYF

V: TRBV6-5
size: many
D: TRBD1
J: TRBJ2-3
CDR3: CASSSGTGGITDTQYF

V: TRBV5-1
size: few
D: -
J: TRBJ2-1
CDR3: CASSLVGDFSYNEQFF

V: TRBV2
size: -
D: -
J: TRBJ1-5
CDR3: CASGLSNQPQHF

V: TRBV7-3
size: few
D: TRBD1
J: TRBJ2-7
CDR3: CASSEGQGYYEQYF

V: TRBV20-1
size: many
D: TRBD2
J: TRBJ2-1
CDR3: CSASPSGSVNEQFF

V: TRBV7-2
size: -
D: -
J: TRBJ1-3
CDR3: CASSLANSVNTIYF

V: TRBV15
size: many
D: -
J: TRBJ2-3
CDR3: CATSRDLSPGVGTDTQYF

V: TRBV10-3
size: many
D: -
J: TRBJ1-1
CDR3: CAISDPPRNTEAFF

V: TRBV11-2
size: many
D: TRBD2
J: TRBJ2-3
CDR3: CASSSYTLAGGPPDTQYF

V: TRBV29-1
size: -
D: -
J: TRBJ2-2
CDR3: CSVGGERVVDTGELFF

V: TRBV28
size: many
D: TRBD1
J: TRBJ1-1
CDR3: CASTVRRGRGQAFF

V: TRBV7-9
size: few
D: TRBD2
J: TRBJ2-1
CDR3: CASSRGLVVFF

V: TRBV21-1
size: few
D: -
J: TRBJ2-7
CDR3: CASKARGTYEQYF

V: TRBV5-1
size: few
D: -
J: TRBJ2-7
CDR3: CASSLAAGQYEQYF

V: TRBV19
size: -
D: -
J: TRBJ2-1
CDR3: CASTSPNWGQFF

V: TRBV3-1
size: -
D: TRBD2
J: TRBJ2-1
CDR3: CASSLGLAGVRGEQFF

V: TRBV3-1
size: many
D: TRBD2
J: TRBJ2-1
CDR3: CASSPRLAGDYNEQFF

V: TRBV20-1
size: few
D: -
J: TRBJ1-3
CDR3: CSATVLRSGNTIYF

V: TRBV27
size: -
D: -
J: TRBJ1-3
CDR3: CASRRGASGNTIYF

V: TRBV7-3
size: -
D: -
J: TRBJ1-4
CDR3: CASSLSEGEKLFF

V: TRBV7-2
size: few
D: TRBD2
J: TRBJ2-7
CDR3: CASSLNQLARIYEQYF

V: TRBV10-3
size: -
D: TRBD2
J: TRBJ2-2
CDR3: CAISEGLGSAGKNTGELFF

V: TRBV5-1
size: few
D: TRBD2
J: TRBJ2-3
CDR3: CASRTRETPDTQYF

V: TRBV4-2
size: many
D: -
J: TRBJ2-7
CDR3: CASRNRDADYEQYF

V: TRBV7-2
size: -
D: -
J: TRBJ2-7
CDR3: CASSKEVTGLPQYF

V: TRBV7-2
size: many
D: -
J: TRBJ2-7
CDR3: CASSLGAPPYEQYF